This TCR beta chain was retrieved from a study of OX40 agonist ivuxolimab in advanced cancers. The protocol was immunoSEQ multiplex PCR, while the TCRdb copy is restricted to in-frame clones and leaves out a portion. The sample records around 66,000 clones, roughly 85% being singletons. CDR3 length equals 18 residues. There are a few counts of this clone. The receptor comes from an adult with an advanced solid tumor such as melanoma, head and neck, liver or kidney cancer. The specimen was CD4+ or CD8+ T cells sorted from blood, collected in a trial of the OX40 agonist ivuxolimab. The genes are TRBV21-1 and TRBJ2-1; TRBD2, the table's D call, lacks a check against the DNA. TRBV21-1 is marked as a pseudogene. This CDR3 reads CASSKVGTSGRNYNEQFF. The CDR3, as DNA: TGTGCCAGCAGCAAAGTCGGGACTAGCGGGAGAAACTACAATGAGCAGTTCTTC.